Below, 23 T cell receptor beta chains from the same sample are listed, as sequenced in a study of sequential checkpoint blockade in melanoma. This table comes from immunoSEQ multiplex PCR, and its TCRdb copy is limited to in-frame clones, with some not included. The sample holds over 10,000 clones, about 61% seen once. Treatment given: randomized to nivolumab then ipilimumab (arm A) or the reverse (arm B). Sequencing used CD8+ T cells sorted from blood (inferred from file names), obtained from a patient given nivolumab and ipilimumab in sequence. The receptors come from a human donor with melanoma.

CDR3 DNA: TGTGCCAGCAGCTTAGTGTCCCCGGGACTAGCGGGAGTCAATGAGCAGTTCTTC. It specifies CASSLVSPGLAGVNEQFF. The V call is TRBV7-9, the J call TRBJ2-1, with 14 nucleotides matching TRBD2. V lost 1 base and J lost 6; bases outside the gene matches: 8. The CDR3 totals 18 residues. CDR1 SEHNR and CDR2 FQNEAQ come from the germline V gene (reference sequence).

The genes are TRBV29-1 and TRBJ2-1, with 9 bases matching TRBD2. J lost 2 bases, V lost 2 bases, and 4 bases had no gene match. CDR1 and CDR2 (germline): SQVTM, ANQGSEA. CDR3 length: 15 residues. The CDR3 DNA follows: TGCAGCGTTGAATGGGGCGGGAGGGCCTACAATGAGCAGTTCTTC. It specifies CSVEWGGRAYNEQFF.

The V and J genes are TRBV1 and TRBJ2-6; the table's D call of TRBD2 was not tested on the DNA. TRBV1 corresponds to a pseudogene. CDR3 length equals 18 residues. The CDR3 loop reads CTSRGLCCAQSRANVLTF. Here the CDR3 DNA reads TGCACCAGCAGGGGACTCTGTTGTGCACAAAGTCGGGCCAACGTCCTGACTTTC.

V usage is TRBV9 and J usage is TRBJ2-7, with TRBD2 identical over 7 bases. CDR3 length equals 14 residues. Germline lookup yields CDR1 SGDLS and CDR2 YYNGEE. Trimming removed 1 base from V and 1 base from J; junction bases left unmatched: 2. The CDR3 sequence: CASSVTGRSYEQYF. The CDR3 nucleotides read TGTGCCAGCAGCGTAACCGGGAGGTCCTACGAGCAGTACTTC. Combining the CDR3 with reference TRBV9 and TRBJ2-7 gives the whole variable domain DSGVTQTPKHLITATGQRVTLRCSPRSGDLSVYWYQQSLDQGLQFLIQYYNGEERAKGNILERFSAQQFPDLHSELNLSSLELGDSALYFCASSVTGRSYEQYFGPGTRLTVT.

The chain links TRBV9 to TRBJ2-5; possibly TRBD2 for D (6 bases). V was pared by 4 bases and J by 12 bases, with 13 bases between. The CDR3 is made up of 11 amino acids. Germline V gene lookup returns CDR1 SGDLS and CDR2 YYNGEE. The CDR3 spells CASSPRGEEYF. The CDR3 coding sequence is TGTGCCAGCAGCCCCCGCGGGGAAGAGTACTTC.

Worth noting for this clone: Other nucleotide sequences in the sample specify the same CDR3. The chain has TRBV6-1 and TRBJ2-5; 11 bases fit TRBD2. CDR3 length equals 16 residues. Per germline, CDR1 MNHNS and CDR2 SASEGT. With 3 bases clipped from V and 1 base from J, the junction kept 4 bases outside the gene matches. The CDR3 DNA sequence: TGTGCCAGCAGTGAGTTAGCGGGGGGGCCCCAAGAGACCCAGTACTTC. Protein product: CASSELAGGPQETQYF.

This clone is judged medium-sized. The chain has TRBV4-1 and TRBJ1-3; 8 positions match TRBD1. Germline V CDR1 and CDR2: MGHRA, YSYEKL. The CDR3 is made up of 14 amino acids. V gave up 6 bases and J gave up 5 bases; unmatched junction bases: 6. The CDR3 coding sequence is TGCGCCAGCAGTCGAGACAGGGGTAGAAACACCATATATTTT. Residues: CASSRDRGRNTIYF.

CDR3 nucleotides: TGTGCCAGCAGCTTACTGAATGAGCAGTTCTTC. Its translation is CASSLLNEQFF. The chain links TRBV11-2 to TRBJ2-1; no definite D call. CDR3 length equals 11 residues. With 2 bases removed from V and 7 bases from J, the gap between germline ends came to 3 bases. Germline CDR1 SGHAT, CDR2 FQNNGV.

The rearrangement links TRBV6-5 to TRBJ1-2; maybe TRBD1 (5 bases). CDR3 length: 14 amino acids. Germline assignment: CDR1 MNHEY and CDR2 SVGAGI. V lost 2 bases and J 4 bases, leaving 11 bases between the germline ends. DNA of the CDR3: TGTGCCAGCAGTTACGGAAGGGGAGGCTATGGCTACACCTTC. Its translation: CASSYGRGGYGYTF.

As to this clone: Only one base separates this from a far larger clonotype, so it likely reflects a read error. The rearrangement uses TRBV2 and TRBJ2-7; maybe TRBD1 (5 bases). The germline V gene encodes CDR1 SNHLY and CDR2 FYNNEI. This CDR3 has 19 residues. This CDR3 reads CASRVQEVYGSSYNSPLHF. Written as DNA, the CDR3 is TGTGCCAGCAGGGTACAGGAAGTTTACGGCAGCTCCTATAATTCACCCCTCCACTTC.

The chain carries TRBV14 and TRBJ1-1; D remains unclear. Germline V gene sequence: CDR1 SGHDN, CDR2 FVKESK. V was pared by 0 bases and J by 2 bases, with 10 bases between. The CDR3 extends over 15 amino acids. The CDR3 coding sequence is TGTGCCAGCAGCCAAGATATAGGAGGAAACACTGAAGCTTTCTTT. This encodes CASSQDIGGNTEAFF.

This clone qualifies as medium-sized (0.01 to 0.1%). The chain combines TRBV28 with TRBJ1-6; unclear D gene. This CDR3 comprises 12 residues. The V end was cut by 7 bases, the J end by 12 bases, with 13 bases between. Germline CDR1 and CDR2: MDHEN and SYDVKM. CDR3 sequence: CASTPPRGPLHF. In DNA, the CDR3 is TGTGCCAGCACCCCTCCCCGGGGACCCCTCCACTTT.

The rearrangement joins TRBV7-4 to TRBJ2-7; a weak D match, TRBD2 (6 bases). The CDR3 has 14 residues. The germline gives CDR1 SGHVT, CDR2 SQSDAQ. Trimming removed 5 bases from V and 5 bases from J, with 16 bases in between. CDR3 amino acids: CASSNRDSLHEQYF. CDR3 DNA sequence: TGTGCCAGCAGCAACCGGGACTCCTTACACGAGCAGTACTTC.

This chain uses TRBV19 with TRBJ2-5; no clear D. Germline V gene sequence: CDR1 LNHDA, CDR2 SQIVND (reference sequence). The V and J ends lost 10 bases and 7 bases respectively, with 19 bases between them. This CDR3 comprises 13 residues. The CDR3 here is CATTPGGTGTQYF. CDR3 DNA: TGTGCCACCACCCCCGGCGGTACTGGGACCCAGTACTTC.

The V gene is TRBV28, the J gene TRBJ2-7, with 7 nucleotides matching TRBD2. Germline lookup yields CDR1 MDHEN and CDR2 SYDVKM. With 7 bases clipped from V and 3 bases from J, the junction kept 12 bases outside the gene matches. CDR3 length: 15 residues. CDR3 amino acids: CASNPTLADLYEQYF. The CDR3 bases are TGTGCCAGCAACCCCACGCTAGCGGATCTCTACGAGCAGTACTTC.

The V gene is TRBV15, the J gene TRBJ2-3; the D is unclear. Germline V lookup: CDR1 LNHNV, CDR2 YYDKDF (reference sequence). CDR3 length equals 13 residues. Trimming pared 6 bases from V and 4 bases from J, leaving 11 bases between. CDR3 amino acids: CATSEERSDTQYF. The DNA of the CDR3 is TGTGCCACCAGTGAGGAGCGTTCAGATACGCAGTATTTT.

CDR3: CASSLEGEHYEQYF. The CDR3 DNA is TGTGCCAGCAGCTTAGAGGGGGAGCACTACGAGCAGTACTTC. The chain recombines TRBV7-6 with TRBJ2-5, with a possible D match to TRBD1 (6 bases). The end of the DNA is better explained by TRBJ2-7, so the J call may be wrong. This CDR3 contains 14 residues. Germline V gene lookup returns CDR1 SGHVS and CDR2 FNYEAQ.

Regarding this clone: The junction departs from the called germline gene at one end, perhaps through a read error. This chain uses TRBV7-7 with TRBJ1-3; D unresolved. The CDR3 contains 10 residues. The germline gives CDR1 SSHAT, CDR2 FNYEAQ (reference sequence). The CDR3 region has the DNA TGTGCCAGCAGCTTAGCGGAGGCCCTTTTT. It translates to CASSLAEALF.

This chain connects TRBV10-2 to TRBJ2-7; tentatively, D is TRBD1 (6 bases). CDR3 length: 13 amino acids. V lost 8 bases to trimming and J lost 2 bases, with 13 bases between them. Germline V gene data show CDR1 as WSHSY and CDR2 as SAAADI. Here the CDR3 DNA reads TGCGCCAGCCGATTGACAGGAACCTACGAGCAGTACTTC. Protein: CASRLTGTYEQYF.

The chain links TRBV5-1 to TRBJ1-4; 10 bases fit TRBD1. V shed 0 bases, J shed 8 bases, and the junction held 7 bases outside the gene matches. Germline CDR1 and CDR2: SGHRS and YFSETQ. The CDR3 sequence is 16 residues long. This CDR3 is CASSLGPGQGKEKLFF. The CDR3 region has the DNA TGCGCCAGCAGCTTGGGTCCGGGACAGGGGAAAGAAAAACTGTTTTTT.

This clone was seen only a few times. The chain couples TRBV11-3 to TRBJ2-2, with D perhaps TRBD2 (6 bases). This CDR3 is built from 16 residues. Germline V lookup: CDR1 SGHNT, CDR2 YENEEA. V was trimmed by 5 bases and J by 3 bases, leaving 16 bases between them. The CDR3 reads CASSPRDGGYTGELFF. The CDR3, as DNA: TGTGCCAGCAGCCCCCGGGACGGGGGTTACACCGGGGAGCTGTTTTTT.

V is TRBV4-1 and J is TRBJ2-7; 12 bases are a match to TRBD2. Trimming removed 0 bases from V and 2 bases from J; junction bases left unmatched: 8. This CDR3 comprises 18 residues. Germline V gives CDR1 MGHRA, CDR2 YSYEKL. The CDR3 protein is CASSQDSSGRENPYEQYF. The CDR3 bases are TGCGCCAGCAGCCAAGATTCTAGCGGGAGGGAAAATCCCTACGAGCAGTACTTC.

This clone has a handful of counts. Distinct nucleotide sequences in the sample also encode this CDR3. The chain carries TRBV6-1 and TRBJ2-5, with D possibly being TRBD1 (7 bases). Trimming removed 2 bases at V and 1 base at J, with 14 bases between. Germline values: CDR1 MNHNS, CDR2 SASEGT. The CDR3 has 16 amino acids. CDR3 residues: CASSELAGGPQETQYF. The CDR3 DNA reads TGTGCCAGCAGTGAATTGGCAGGGGGGCCCCAAGAGACCCAGTACTTC.